This T cell receptor beta chain was sequenced in a study of cytomegalovirus exposure and HLA in healthy donors. Study details: Membership in the Caucasian-associated ancestry cluster was found for around 81% of approximately 430 genotyped donors.

This clone was detected a few times. Antigen: not known. Germline assignment: CDR1 SGHVS and CDR2 FQNEAQ. This CDR3 spans 14 amino acids. Germline trimming cut 2 bases from V and 3 bases from J; bases unmatched to any gene: 4. The study's findings and limits: One later analysis reportedly identified an Asian-associated ancestry cluster that showed fewer N-insertions than the roughly 670-donor mean. Accounts indicate the classifier identified cytomegalovirus status with strong specificity and sensitivity. Being productive about 90% or about 30% of the time was typical of most TCR beta V segments in an earlier analysis.

The PCR was carried out with 60 Vbeta primers and 13 Jbeta primers. Assay: immunoSEQ multiplex PCR; the TCRdb copy retains only in-frame clones and omits some. Of roughly 180,000 clones in the sample, more than 70% were seen once. This clonotype was sampled from a woman between 50 and 59 years old in good health and CMV-seropositive. The chain uses TRBV7-8 and TRBJ2-7; 7 bases line up with TRBD1. Sequencing used PBMCs. The DNA of the CDR3 is TGTGCCAGCAGCTTAAGGTCAGGGGGCTACGAGCAGTACTTC. As protein: CASSLRSGGYEQYF.